These 18 T cell receptor beta chains were sequenced from one sample in a study of control samples from healthy donors and cancer patients. Data came from immunoSEQ multiplex PCR; TCRdb stores just in-frame clones and leaves some out. The table lists about 110,000 clones, 70% to 85% of them singletons, with around 6.4% in the top ten. The sample was blood. The receptor source for this set is a man younger than 30 in good health.

The CDR3 bases are TGCGCCAGCAGCCCACTAGCGGGGGGTTCCGAGCAGTACTTC. Translated: CASSPLAGGSEQYF. V usage is TRBV10-2 and J usage is TRBJ2-7, with 12 bases that match TRBD2. Germline V gives CDR1 WSHSY, CDR2 SAAADI. The CDR3 is 14 amino acids. V trimming: 6 bases; J trimming: 6 bases; junction bases outside the gene matches: 6.

The chain joins TRBV19 to TRBJ2-5, with TRBD1 identical over 7 bases. The CDR3 loop spans 19 amino acids. Germline V lookup: CDR1 LNHDA, CDR2 SQIVND (reference sequence). V was clipped by 3 bases and J by 0 bases; unmatched bases: 16. CDR3 in DNA: TGTGCCAGTAGTATGATGGCAGGGGGTGGCATGGGGTACCAAGAGACCCAGTACTTC. As protein: CASSMMAGGGMGYQETQYF.

This clone was counted once. The gene calls are TRBV9 and TRBJ1-1; a possible D gene is TRBD1 (6 bases). The length of the CDR3 is 15 residues. Germline CDR1 SGDLS, CDR2 YYNGEE. Trimming stripped 0 bases from V and 4 bases from J, with 13 bases between. The CDR3 DNA reads as TGTGCCAGCAGCGTAGGAACGGGGGCGAGCACTGAAGCTTTCTTT. It yields the protein CASSVGTGASTEAFF.

The chain is built from TRBV10-3 and TRBJ2-3, with 12 positions matching TRBD2. Losses at the gene ends were 5 bases for V and 2 bases for J; bases not matched to a gene: 8. The CDR3 runs to 17 residues. Germline CDR1 is ENHRY and CDR2 is SYGVKD. CDR3 coding DNA: TGTGCCATCAGTCAACCCGGGACTAGCGGGTTCACAGATACGCAGTATTTT. It codes for CAISQPGTSGFTDTQYF.

The V and J genes are TRBV5-6 and TRBJ2-3, with D possibly matching TRBD1 (6 bases). V shed 0 bases and J shed 2 bases, with 13 bases lying between them. The CDR3 has 16 amino acids. CDR1 SGHDT and CDR2 YYEEEE come from the germline V gene. This CDR3 is CASSLAAGAYTDTQYF. DNA for the CDR3: TGTGCCAGCAGCTTGGCGGCAGGGGCGTACACAGATACGCAGTATTTT.

The V call is TRBV6-5, the J call TRBJ1-1; TRBD1 agrees at 11 bases. The V gene end was trimmed by 2 bases and the J gene end by 5 bases; junction bases not matched to a gene: 7. CDR3 length: 16 residues. CDR1 and CDR2 (germline): MNHEY, SVGAGI. In nucleotides, the CDR3 is TGTGCCAGCAGTTACGGACAGGGGGCGCCTCGAACTGAAGCTTTCTTT. Protein sequence: CASSYGQGAPRTEAFF.

Turning to this clone: An end of the junction does not agree with germline; a read error may underlie this. V and J are TRBV5-1 and TRBJ1-2; the D gene is possibly TRBD1 (6 bases). The CDR3 consists of 14 residues. Germline V gives CDR1 SGHRS, CDR2 YFSETQ. In DNA, the CDR3 is TGCGCCAGCAGCTTGAAGCCGGACAGCACCTCCCCGATCTTC. Translation: CASSLKPDSTSPIF.

The chain is built from TRBV6-6 and TRBJ1-1; no clear D. With 2 bases removed from V and 6 bases from J, the gap between germline ends came to 7 bases. CDR3 size: 12 residues. Looked up from germline, CDR1 is MNHNY and CDR2 is SVGAGI (reference sequence). The CDR3 sequence is CASSYARSEAFF. In DNA, the CDR3 is TGTGCCAGCAGTTACGCCCGGTCTGAAGCTTTCTTT.

The chain couples TRBV28 to TRBJ1-2; a possible D gene is TRBD1 (6 bases). Trimming cost V 6 bases and J 4 bases, with 15 bases left between them. This CDR3 has 14 residues. Germline values: CDR1 MDHEN, CDR2 SYDVKM. The CDR3 DNA reads as TGTGCCAGCAGCCCCGGGACATCCCTCTATGGCTACACCTTC. Protein: CASSPGTSLYGYTF.

J is TRBJ2-7 and V is TRBV11-1, with TRBD1 matching 9 bases. Germline CDR1 SGHAT, CDR2 FQDESV (reference sequence). This CDR3 has 13 residues. With V trimmed by 5 bases and J by 4 bases, 3 bases remained unmatched. The CDR3 region has the DNA TGTGCCAGCAGCCAGGGACAGGGATACGAGCAGTACTTC. Translating gives CASSQGQGYEQYF.

This clone showed up just a few times. The rearrangement links TRBV7-5 to TRBJ2-3. TRBV7-5 is a pseudogene locus. This CDR3 has 18 residues. CDR3 protein: CARSIYLTGTGSTDTQYF. The CDR3 DNA is TGTGCCAGAAGCATCTACTTGACCGGGACCGGCAGCACAGATACGCAGTATTTT.

The gene calls are TRBV7-8 and TRBJ1-2; 8 positions match TRBD1. V was clipped by 4 bases and J by 0 bases; unmatched bases: 19. The CDR3 length is 20 residues. Germline V gives CDR1 SGHVS, CDR2 FQNEAQ. The CDR3 protein is CASSSFPSAGGKRANYGYTF. DNA of the CDR3: TGTGCCAGCAGCTCTTTCCCCTCGGCAGGGGGCAAGAGGGCTAACTATGGCTACACCTTC.

The J gene is TRBJ2-5, the V gene TRBV29-1; possibly TRBD1 for D (6 bases). Trimming cost V 3 bases and J 4 bases, with 12 bases left between them. Germline values: CDR1 SQVTM, CDR2 ANQGSEA. The CDR3 runs to 13 residues. CDR3 in amino acids: CSVDRTARETQYF. CDR3 DNA: TGCAGCGTTGATAGGACAGCCAGAGAGACCCAGTACTTC.

This chain links TRBV7-2 with TRBJ2-4; tentative D call: TRBD2 (5 bases). The CDR3 length is 16 residues. Per germline, CDR1 SGHTA and CDR2 FQGNSA. V was shortened by 2 bases and J by 0 bases, with 11 bases between the two germline ends. The CDR3 region has the DNA TGTGCCAGCAGCTTAACTGGCGGGTTAGCCAAAAACATTCAGTACTTC. Translated: CASSLTGGLAKNIQYF. Supplemented by reference TRBV7-2 and TRBJ2-4, the full variable domain reads GAGVSQSPSNKVTEKGKDVELRCDPISGHTALYWYRQSLGQGLEFLIYFQGNSAPDKSGLPSDRFSAERTGGSVSTLTIQRTQQEDSAVYLCASSLTGGLAKNIQYFGAGTRLSVL.

This chain uses TRBV14 with TRBJ1-2, with 11 bases fitting TRBD1. The CDR3 has 19 amino acids. With V trimmed by 1 base and J by 8 bases, 18 bases remained unmatched. Looked up from germline, CDR1 is SGHDN and CDR2 is FVKESK. The DNA of the CDR3 is TGTGCCAGCAGCCAAGCTTACCGGGCGGACAGGGGGCCCTGGTGGGGCTACACCTTC. Translating gives CASSQAYRADRGPWWGYTF.

The V gene is TRBV7-9, the J gene TRBJ2-5, with 8 bases fitting TRBD1. This CDR3 has 18 amino acids. Germline CDR1 SEHNR, CDR2 FQNEAQ (reference sequence). V trimming: 1 base; J trimming: 4 bases; junction bases outside the gene matches: 14. CDR3: CASSLVGESETGVETQYF. The CDR3 bases are TGTGCCAGCAGCTTAGTTGGGGAATCCGAGACAGGGGTAGAGACCCAGTACTTC.

This clone was recorded a few times. The CDR3 coding sequence is TGTGCCAGCAGCTTGGTAACTGGGTATCACGGCGCTATGAACACTGAAGCTTTCTTT. Its translation: CASSLVTGYHGAMNTEAFF. The chain joins TRBV5-8 to TRBJ1-1; D remains ambiguous. CDR1 is SGHTS, CDR2 YDEGEE, per germline. The CDR3 is 19 amino acids. Trimming took off 0 bases at V and 0 bases at J, with 21 bases between the two ends.

The V gene is TRBV3-1 (or the pseudogene TRBV3-2), the J gene TRBJ2-2; no reliable D call. The CDR3 has 14 residues. Trimming removed 4 bases from V and 13 bases from J, with 19 bases in between. Germline lookup yields CDR1 LGHDT and CDR2 YNNKEL (reference sequence). Here the CDR3 DNA reads TGTGCCAGCAGCCTCGACACTACGTCGAGCAGGCTGTTTTTT. This sequence encodes CASSLDTTSSRLFF.